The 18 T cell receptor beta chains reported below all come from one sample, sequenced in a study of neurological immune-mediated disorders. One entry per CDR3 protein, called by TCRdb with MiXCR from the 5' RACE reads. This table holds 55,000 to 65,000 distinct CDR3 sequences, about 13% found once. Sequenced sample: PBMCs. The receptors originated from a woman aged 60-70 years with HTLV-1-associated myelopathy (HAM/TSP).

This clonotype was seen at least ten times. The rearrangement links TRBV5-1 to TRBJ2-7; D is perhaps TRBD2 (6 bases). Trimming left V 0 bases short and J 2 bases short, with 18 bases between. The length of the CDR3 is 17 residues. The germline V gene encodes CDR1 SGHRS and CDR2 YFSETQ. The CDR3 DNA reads TGCGCCAGCAGCTTGGGGGCTAGGGGCGCGGGGACCTACGAGCAGTACTTC. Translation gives CASSLGARGAGTYEQYF. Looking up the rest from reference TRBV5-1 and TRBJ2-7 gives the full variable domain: KAGVTQTPRYLIKTRGQQVTLSCSPISGHRSVSWYQQTPGQGLQFLFEYFSETQRNKGNFPGRFSGRQFSNSRSEMNVSTLELGDSALYLCASSLGARGAGTYEQYFGPGTRLTVT.

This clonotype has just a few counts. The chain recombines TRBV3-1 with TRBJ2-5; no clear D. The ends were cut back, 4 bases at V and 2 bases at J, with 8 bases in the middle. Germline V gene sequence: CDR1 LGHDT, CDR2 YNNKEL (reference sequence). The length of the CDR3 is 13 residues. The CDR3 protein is CASSPLFQETQYF. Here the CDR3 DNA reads TGTGCCAGCAGCCCCCTCTTTCAAGAGACCCAGTACTTC.

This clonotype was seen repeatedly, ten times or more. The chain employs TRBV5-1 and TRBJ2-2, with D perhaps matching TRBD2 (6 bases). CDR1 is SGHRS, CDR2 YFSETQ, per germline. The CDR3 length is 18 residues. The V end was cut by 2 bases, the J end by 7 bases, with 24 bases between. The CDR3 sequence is CASSLSTTSFPAGGELFF. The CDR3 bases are TGCGCCAGCAGCTTATCCACGACTAGTTTCCCAGCCGGCGGGGAGCTGTTTTTT.

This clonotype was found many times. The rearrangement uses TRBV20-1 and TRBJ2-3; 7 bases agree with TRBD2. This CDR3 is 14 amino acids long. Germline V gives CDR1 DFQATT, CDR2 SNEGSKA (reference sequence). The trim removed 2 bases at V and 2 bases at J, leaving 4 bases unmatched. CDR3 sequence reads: CSARRAGDTDTQYF. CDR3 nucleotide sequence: TGCAGTGCTAGAAGGGCGGGGGACACAGATACGCAGTATTTT.

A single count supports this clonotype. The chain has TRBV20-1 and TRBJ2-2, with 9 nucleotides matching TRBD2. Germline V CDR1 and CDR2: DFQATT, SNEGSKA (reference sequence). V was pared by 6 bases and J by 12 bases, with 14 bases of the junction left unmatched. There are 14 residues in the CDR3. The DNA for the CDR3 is TGCAGTGCCCCCCCAGCGGGAGGAACTGGGAAGCTGTTTTTT. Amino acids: CSAPPAGGTGKLFF.

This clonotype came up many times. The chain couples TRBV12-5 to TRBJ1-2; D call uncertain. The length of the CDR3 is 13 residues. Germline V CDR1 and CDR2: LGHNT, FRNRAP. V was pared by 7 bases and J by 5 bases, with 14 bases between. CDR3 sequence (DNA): TGTGCTAGTGCCTTGCTGGTAGGGTATGGCTACACCTTC. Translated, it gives CASALLVGYGYTF.

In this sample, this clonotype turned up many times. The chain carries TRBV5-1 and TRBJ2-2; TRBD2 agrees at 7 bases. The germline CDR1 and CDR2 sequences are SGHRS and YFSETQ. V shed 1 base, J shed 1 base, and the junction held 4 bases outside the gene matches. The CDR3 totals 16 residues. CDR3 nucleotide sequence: TGCGCCAGCAGCTTGTATCCTAGCGGGAACACCGGGGAGCTGTTTTTT. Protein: CASSLYPSGNTGELFF.

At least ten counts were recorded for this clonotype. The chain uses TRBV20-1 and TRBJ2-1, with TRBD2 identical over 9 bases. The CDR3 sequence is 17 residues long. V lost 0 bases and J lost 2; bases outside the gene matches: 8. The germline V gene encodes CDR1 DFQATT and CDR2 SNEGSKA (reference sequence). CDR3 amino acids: CSARDWIAGATYNEQFF. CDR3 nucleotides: TGCAGTGCTAGAGATTGGATAGCGGGAGCCACCTACAATGAGCAGTTCTTC.

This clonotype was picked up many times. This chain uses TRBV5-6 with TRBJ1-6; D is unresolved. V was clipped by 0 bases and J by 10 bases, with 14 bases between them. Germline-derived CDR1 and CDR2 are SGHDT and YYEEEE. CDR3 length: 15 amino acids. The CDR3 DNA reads TGTGCCAGCAGCTTGGCGACTCCGAGAGGCTCACCCCTCCACTTT. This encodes CASSLATPRGSPLHF.

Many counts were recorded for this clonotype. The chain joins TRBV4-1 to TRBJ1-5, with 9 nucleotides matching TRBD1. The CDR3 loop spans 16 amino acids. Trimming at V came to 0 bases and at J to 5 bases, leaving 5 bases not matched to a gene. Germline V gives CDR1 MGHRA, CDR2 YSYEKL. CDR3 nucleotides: TGCGCCAGCAGCCAAGAAGGAGGACAGGGGTATCAGCCCCAGCATTTT. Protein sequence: CASSQEGGQGYQPQHF.

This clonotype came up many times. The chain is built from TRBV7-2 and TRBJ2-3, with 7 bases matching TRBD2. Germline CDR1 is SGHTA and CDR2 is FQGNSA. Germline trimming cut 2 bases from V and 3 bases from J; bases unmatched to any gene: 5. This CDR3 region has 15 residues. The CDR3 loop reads CASSLSGMGTDTQYF. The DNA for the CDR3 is TGTGCCAGCAGCTTAAGCGGGATGGGGACAGATACGCAGTATTTT. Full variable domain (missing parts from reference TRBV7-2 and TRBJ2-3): GAGVSQSPSNKVTEKGKDVELRCDPISGHTALYWYRQSLGQGLEFLIYFQGNSAPDKSGLPSDRFSAERTGGSVSTLTIQRTQQEDSAVYLCASSLSGMGTDTQYFGPGTRLTVL.

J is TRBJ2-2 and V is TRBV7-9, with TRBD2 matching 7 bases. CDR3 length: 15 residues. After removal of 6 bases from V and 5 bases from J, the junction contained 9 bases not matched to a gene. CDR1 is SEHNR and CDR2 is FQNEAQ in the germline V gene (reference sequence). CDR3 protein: CASSRERTSTGELFF. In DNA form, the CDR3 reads TGTGCCAGCAGTCGAGAGCGGACTAGTACCGGGGAGCTGTTTTTT.

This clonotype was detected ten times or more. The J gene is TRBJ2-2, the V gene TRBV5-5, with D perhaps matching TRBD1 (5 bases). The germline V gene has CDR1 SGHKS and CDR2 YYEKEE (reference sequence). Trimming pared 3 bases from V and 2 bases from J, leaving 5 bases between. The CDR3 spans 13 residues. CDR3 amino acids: CASSWGNTGELFF. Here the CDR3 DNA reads TGTGCCAGCAGCTGGGGCAACACCGGGGAGCTGTTTTTT.

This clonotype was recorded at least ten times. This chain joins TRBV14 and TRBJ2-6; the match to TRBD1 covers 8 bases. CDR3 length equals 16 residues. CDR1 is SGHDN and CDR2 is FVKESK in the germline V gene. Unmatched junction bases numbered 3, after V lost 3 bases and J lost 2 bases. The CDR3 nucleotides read TGTGCCAGCAGCCATACAGGGGGGCCTGGGGCCAACGTCCTGACTTTC. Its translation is CASSHTGGPGANVLTF.

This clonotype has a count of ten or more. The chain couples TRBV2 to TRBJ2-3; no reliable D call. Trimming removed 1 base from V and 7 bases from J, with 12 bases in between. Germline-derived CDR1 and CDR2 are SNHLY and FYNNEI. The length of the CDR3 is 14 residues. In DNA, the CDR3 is TGTGCCAGCAGTGAAGGGGCCTTTGTTAATACGCAGTATTTT. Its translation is CASSEGAFVNTQYF.

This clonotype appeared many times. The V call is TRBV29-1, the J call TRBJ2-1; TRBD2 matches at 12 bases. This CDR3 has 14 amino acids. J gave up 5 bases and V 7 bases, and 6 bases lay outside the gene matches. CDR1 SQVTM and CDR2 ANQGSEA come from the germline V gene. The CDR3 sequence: CSGRLAGENNEQFF. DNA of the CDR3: TGCAGCGGGCGACTAGCGGGAGAGAACAATGAGCAGTTCTTC.

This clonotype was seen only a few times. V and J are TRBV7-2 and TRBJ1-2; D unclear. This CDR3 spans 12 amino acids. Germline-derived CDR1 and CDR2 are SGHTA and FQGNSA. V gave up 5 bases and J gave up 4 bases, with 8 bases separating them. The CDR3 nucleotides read TGTGCCAGCAGCCGAGGAATCTATGGCTACACCTTC. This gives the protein CASSRGIYGYTF.

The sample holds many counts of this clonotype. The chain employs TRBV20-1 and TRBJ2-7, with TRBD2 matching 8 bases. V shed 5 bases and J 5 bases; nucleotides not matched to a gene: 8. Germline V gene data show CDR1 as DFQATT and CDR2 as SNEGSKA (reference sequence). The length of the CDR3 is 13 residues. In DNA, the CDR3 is TGCAGTGCTTCTCCGGGACTAGAGAACGAGCAGTACTTC. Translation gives CSASPGLENEQYF.